A selection of T cell receptor beta chains follows, all from one sample in a study of shared clonotypes between healthy human individuals. Libraries were prepared by immunoSEQ multiplex PCR; TCRdb keeps only in-frame clonotypes and omits some of them. The sample includes some 500,000 clones, roughly 78% of them seen just once. Sequencing input: PBMCs. The receptors originated from a woman between 35 and 50 years old in good health. Some clones in this sample may be carry-over from other donors' samples. Each CDR3 is given with its conserved first and last residue. A D gene is named only where the DNA matches it firmly.

j_call d_call v_call cdr3_aa
TRBJ1-2 NA TRBV28 CASSTHYGYTF
TRBJ1-4 NA TRBV9 CASSVDGGALTEKLFF
TRBJ2-3 NA TRBV27 CASSNLRGNRDTQYF
TRBJ1-1 NA TRBV18 CASSPPKGDTEAFF
TRBJ2-1 TRBD2 TRBV27 CASSSGLAYNEQFF
TRBJ2-4 NA TRBV5-5 CASSPGGRNIQYF
TRBJ2-1 TRBD2 TRBV4-3 CASSPLMTSGRANEQFF
NA NA TRBV2 CASSAFVTYEQYF
TRBJ2-7 NA TRBV6-1 CASVEGLSYEQYF
TRBJ1-3 NA TRBV5-1 CASRAGATSGNTIYF
TRBJ1-1 NA TRBV30 CAYKIRLNTEAFF
TRBJ2-7 NA TRBV9 CASSVAVGSYEQYF
TRBJ1-5 NA TRBV4-3 CASSQDVGDAKPQHF
TRBJ2-7 TRBD1 TRBV2 CASIPGQGNYEQYF
TRBJ2-5 NA TRBV7-2 CASSFSSGVETQYF
TRBJ1-2 NA TRBV6-1 CASRSGSTIGYTF
TRBJ1-1 NA TRBV7-3 CASSADPNTEAFF
TRBJ2-3 TRBD2 TRBV29-1 CSVMGLAGTTDTQYF
TRBJ1-2 NA TRBV2 CASSESTYYGYTF
TRBJ2-4 NA TRBV2 CASNGQKNIQYF
TRBJ1-2 TRBD1 TRBV19 CASRDRGRSDGYTF
TRBJ2-3 NA TRBV7-9 CASSGIVGTDTQYF
TRBJ2-2 NA TRBV6-6 CASSYSTGKNTGELFF
TRBJ2-1 NA TRBV18 CASSNRRSGAANEQFF
TRBJ2-7 NA TRBV19 CASSTRTTYEQYF
TRBJ2-2 TRBD1 TRBV7-9 CASSLEGTENTGELFF
TRBJ1-2 TRBD1 TRBV11-3 CASTLLGQNYGYTF
TRBJ1-2 TRBD1 TRBV5-1 CASRYGQAPGDGYTF
TRBJ1-2 NA TRBV27 CASSSLGAEAENYGYTF
TRBJ2-1 NA TRBV7-3 CASSLGDEQFF
TRBJ1-2 TRBD1 TRBV9 CASSVEQGAGGYTF
TRBJ2-7 TRBD2 TRBV29-1 CSVVLAGLYEQYF
TRBJ2-5 NA TRBV18 CASSLRGLSQETQYF
TRBJ2-2 NA TRBV20-1 CSASLVNKLFF
TRBJ2-3 TRBD2 TRBV29-1 CSVVQAGVTDTQYF
TRBJ1-6 TRBD1 TRBV2 CASSDPGQGGDSPLHF
TRBJ1-5 NA TRBV28 CASSFNNQPQHF
TRBJ2-7 TRBD2 TRBV2 CAGSGTSGTLHYEQYF
TRBJ1-2 TRBD1 TRBV28 CASSPTFQGDYGYTF
TRBJ1-2 NA TRBV5-6 CASSPLSGRDIYGYTF
TRBJ1-6 NA TRBV28 CASTPSGREDSPLHF
TRBJ1-1 NA TRBV7-2 CASSLAGSHTEAFF
TRBJ2-1 TRBD2 TRBV4-3 CASSQTGTSGRAGNEQFF
TRBJ1-1 NA TRBV5-4 CASSLGSGLEAFF
TRBJ2-1 NA TRBV6-1 CASSPILNEQFF
TRBJ1-4 NA TRBV6-5 CASSFGGGGEKLFF
TRBJ2-3 TRBD2 TRBV5-4 CASSLGWVGGSADTQYF
TRBJ2-2 NA TRBV30 CAWRGQLTGELFF
TRBJ2-1 TRBD2 TRBV5-1 CASSLAPGGGAEQFF
TRBJ2-3 NA TRBV5-4 CASSLVGADTQYF
TRBJ2-5 NA TRBV28 CASSLLGAKETQYF
TRBJ2-7 TRBD2 TRBV2 CASSTSSGGNYASPSSYEQYF